These 18 T cell receptor beta chains were all obtained from the same sample, sequenced in a study of tumour-infiltrating T cells in Burkitt lymphoma. Here immunoSEQ multiplex PCR was the method, and the copy in TCRdb shows in-frame clones only, minus some. The sample yields 14,000 or so clones, about 30% seen once. The material sequenced was tumor tissue. The receptor source for this set is a human donor with diffuse large B-cell lymphoma.

This clone was observed once. The chain uses TRBV29-1 and TRBJ2-1; 7 bases map to TRBD2. Germline CDR1 is SQVTM and CDR2 is ANQGSEA. With V trimmed by 4 bases and J by 5 bases, 2 bases remained unmatched. The CDR3 totals 12 residues. Here the CDR3 DNA reads TGCAGCGTTGCAAGCGGGAACAATGAGCAGTTCTTC. This gives the protein CSVASGNNEQFF.

The V call is TRBV5-1, the J call TRBJ1-1, with D unclear. The V end lost 0 bases, the J end lost 8 bases, and 8 bases lay between the germline ends. The CDR3 runs 12 residues. Germline V gene lookup returns CDR1 SGHRS and CDR2 YFSETQ. The chain's CDR3 is CASSLGRAEAFF. CDR3 DNA sequence: TGCGCCAGCAGCTTGGGACGGGCGGAAGCTTTCTTT.

There are a few counts of this clone. The CDR3 DNA reads TGTGCCAGCAGCTTAAACCGGGCGGATACGCAGTATTTT. It specifies CASSLNRADTQYF. The chain has TRBV7-2 and TRBJ2-3; D is undetermined. The CDR3 length is 13 residues. Germline CDR1 and CDR2: SGHTA and FQGNSA. V was clipped by 2 bases and J by 6 bases, with 9 bases between them.

Within the sample, this clone is medium-sized (0.01 to 0.1%). The same CDR3 arises from other DNA sequences in this sample as well. The chain joins TRBV19 to TRBJ2-4, with TRBD1 matching 9 bases. The CDR3 totals 15 residues. In germline, CDR1 is LNHDA, CDR2 SQIVND (reference sequence). V shed 9 bases and J 3 bases; nucleotides not matched to a gene: 9. As DNA, the CDR3 is TGTGCCAGCAGCAGGACAGGGGCCATCAAAAACATTCAGTACTTC. This codes for CASSRTGAIKNIQYF. The whole variable domain, remainder taken from reference TRBV19 and TRBJ2-4, is DGGITQSPKYLFRKEGQNVTLSCEQNLNHDAMYWYRQDPGQGLRLIYYSQIVNDFQKGDIAEGYSVSREKKESFPLTVTSAQKNPTAFYLCASSRTGAIKNIQYFGAGTRLSVL.

This clone was detected only a few times. This chain connects TRBV9 to TRBJ2-5; TRBD1 matches at 7 bases. Germline V gene lookup returns CDR1 SGDLS and CDR2 YYNGEE. The ends lost 0 bases at V and 10 bases at J; junction bases unmatched: 9. The CDR3 totals 14 residues. The CDR3 region is CASSVGTGANFQYF. CDR3 bases: TGTGCCAGCAGCGTAGGAACAGGGGCGAATTTCCAGTACTTC.

Only one count was recorded for this clone. CDR3 in DNA: TGCGCCAGCAGCCAACGGACAGGGGGCATAACTAGCGGGGGCCATGAGCAGTTCTTC. This gives the protein CASSQRTGGITSGGHEQFF. V gene TRBV5-1 combines with J gene TRBJ2-1; D could derive from TRBD1 or TRBD2 (11 bases each). The germline gives CDR1 SGHRS, CDR2 YFSETQ. Trimming removed 4 bases from V and 8 bases from J, with 31 bases in between. This CDR3 has 19 residues.

A single count supports this clone. J is TRBJ1-5 and V is TRBV7-8; weak D call: TRBD1 (5 bases). Germline V gives CDR1 SGHVS, CDR2 FQNEAQ. The CDR3 runs to 14 residues. The V gene lost 0 bases and the J gene lost 4 bases, with 7 bases spanning the gap. CDR3 loop: CASSLAEGNQPQHF. In nucleotides, the CDR3 is TGTGCCAGCAGCTTAGCGGAGGGGAATCAGCCCCAGCATTTT.

Only a few counts were recorded for this clone. CDR3 sequence reads: CASSPPGGQNTGELFF. CDR3 DNA: TGTGCCAGCAGCCCTCCGGGGGGACAGAACACCGGGGAGCTGTTTTTT. This rearrangement joins TRBV7-9 to TRBJ2-2; perhaps TRBD2 as D (7 bases). Trimming removed 5 bases from V and 1 base from J, with 14 bases in between. Germline values: CDR1 SEHNR, CDR2 FQNEAQ (reference sequence). The CDR3 has 16 amino acids.

This clone was seen a few times. The chain is built from TRBV30 and TRBJ2-4, with a weak D call TRBD2 (5 bases). CDR1 is GTSNPN and CDR2 is SVGIG in the germline V gene (reference sequence). V was trimmed by 0 bases and J by 0 bases, leaving 6 bases between them. The length of the CDR3 is 14 residues. The CDR3 DNA follows: TGTGCCTGGAGTGTACGGGGAGCCAAAAACATTCAGTACTTC. It translates to CAWSVRGAKNIQYF.

The chain links TRBV9 to TRBJ2-1; 7 bases are a match to TRBD1. Losses at the gene ends were 0 bases for V and 8 bases for J; bases not matched to a gene: 8. The CDR3 is made up of 15 amino acids. Germline V gene data show CDR1 as SGDLS and CDR2 as YYNGEE. CDR3 bases: TGTGCCAGCAGCGTAGGACAGGGTCAATTGTATGAGCAGTTCTTC. Its translation is CASSVGQGQLYEQFF.

V gene TRBV12-5 combines with J gene TRBJ1-4; perhaps TRBD1 as D (6 bases). Germline loops: CDR1 LGHNT, CDR2 FRNRAP. This CDR3 is 18 amino acids long. V was cut by 6 bases and J by 1 base, with 21 bases left in between. The CDR3 loop reads CASGIVGGALGTNEKLFF. The CDR3 region has the DNA TGTGCTAGTGGAATAGTGGGGGGGGCGCTGGGAACTAATGAAAAACTGTTTTTT.

Sample share makes this clone medium-sized. The rearrangement links TRBV27 to TRBJ2-3; D is ambiguous. The CDR3 loop spans 14 amino acids. V lost 2 bases, J lost 6 bases, and 12 bases lay in between. Germline CDR1 MNHEY, CDR2 SMNVEV (reference sequence). CDR3 bases: TGTGCCAGCAGTTTAGCCCCCGAGGCGGATACGCAGTATTTT. This sequence encodes CASSLAPEADTQYF.

The genes are TRBV6-5 and TRBJ2-7; a possible D gene is TRBD2 (6 bases). The CDR3 extends over 15 amino acids. The germline CDR1 and CDR2 sequences are MNHEY and SVGAGI. The V end lost 0 bases, the J end lost 5 bases, and 14 bases lay between the germline ends. In nucleotides, the CDR3 is TGTGCCAGCAGTTACTCGGGGCAGGGACTCGACGAGCAGTACTTC. Translation gives CASSYSGQGLDEQYF.

This clone is medium-sized by share. The chain carries TRBV19 and TRBJ2-1, with D possibly matching TRBD2 (6 bases). The CDR3 sequence is 13 residues long. V lost 7 bases and J lost 7, with 14 bases in between. From germline, CDR1 is LNHDA and CDR2 SQIVND (reference sequence). As DNA, the CDR3 is TGTGCCAGTAAGGTCGTTGGAGGGAATGAGCAGTTCTTC. Its protein is CASKVVGGNEQFF.

The chain is built from TRBV7-8 and TRBJ1-3; unclear D gene. CDR1 SGHVS and CDR2 FQNEAQ come from the germline V gene. Trimming left V 2 bases short and J 2 bases short, with 1 base between. This CDR3 region has 12 residues. The CDR3 loop reads CASSLPGNTIYF. The CDR3 DNA sequence: TGTGCCAGCAGCTTACCTGGAAACACCATATATTTT.

The rearrangement uses TRBV13 and TRBJ2-1, with D unresolved. The germline CDR1 and CDR2 sequences are PRHDT and FYEKMQ (reference sequence). This CDR3 is built from 11 residues. Trimming pared 4 bases from V and 13 bases from J, leaving 11 bases between. CDR3 region: CASSSGGSQFF. As DNA, the CDR3 is TGTGCCAGCAGCTCCGGCGGCTCCCAGTTCTTC.

The table lists this clone with a few counts. The chain couples TRBV9 to TRBJ2-1; TRBD2 matches at 12 bases. Germline CDR1 SGDLS, CDR2 YYNGEE. Germline trimming cut 4 bases from V and 15 bases from J; bases unmatched to any gene: 14. The CDR3 length is 15 residues. CDR3 DNA sequence: TGTGCCAGCAGCACCGGGACTAGCGGGCCTTTACTCAGGTTCTTC. Translating gives CASSTGTSGPLLRFF.

DNA for the CDR3: TGTGCCAGCAGCTCGACAGGGGGAACCGGGGAGCTGTTTTTT. Its translation: CASSSTGGTGELFF. The gene calls are TRBV7-9 and TRBJ2-2; 9 positions match TRBD1. V trimming: 4 bases; J trimming: 5 bases; junction bases outside the gene matches: 2. CDR1 and CDR2 (germline): SEHNR, FQNEAQ (reference sequence). The CDR3 spans 14 residues.